This T cell receptor beta chain derives from a study of beta chain features in type 1 diabetes (dated by TCRdb to 2016 to 2019). Notes on the research overall: No differences in mean age, gender distribution, total cell number or subset yield were found between patients and healthy donors. A total of 85 million to 140 million sorted cells were examined across all samples, and a strong correlation was observed between cell number per subset and RNA yield. The study compared the TCRB repertoires of sorted circulating CD4+ T cell subsets in recently diagnosed type 1 diabetes patients with those in matched healthy donors. Regulatory and stem cell-like memory subsets were obtained from only 8 patients and roughly 8 healthy donors, while naive and central memory subsets were obtained from all 28 donors.

Study-wide findings and limitations: In all four CD4+ subsets, TCRB CDR3 length was moderately but significantly shorter in type 1 diabetes patients. The naive, central memory and regulatory TCRB repertoires appeared to resemble one another more closely among patients than among healthy donors. Because cDNA rather than genomic DNA was sequenced, highly expressing activated cells could have been over-represented, although no difference in activation and CD3 levels was found between groups. At VDJ recombination sites, type 1 diabetes patients had fewer insertions and more deleted nucleotides, which implies abnormalities in thymic rearrangement. Because small numbers of individuals were included in the HLA sub-analyses, any influence of HLA type on TCRB rearrangement was left unresolved. PCR may preferentially amplify shorter templates, but because patient and control samples were amplified and corrected together, any resulting skew would affect both groups equally.

The entire isolated RNA was reverse transcribed using the High Capacity cDNA Reverse Transcription Kit, and thus expressed TCRB transcripts were sequenced. Deep immunoSEQ sequencing was performed on naive, central memory and regulatory T cell samples, with an average of around 3.4 million total reads per sample. Sorted cells were lysed in RLT buffer, and RNA was extracted using DNase-treated RNeasy Micro or Mini kits according to cell number. Each cell subset was processed separately to prevent cross-contamination, with patient and healthy donor samples processed together. The immunoSEQ multiplex PCR was used to amplify TCRB sequences from cDNA, generating 87-bp fragments that spanned the CDR3 region. Sequencing of the amplicons was done on the Illumina HiSeq platform. The original methods were these. Synthetic template baselines were used to correct PCR bias computationally, reads within Hamming distance 2 were collapsed together, and singletons that could not be merged were discarded. Reads were aligned against IMGT to assign V, D and J genes, CDR3 length and insertions or deletions at six rearrangement sites. Within each subset, clonotype counts were normalized to sorted cell number, after which true diversity and Gini coefficients were computed with the tcR R package. Repertoire sharing was quantified using the overlap coefficient calculated on TCRB nucleotide sequences. Imported from immuneACCESS, the table was reduced by TCRdb to in-frame sequences with V and J called. These copies leave out some clones; in studies compared against another copy, an unresolved V gene accounts for under half, and the cause of the remainder is not known. Clonal size and the V and J genes are those of that table, whereas D and trimming came from the DNA. The sample contains 330,000 or so clones, roughly 15% of them found a single time. The ten largest clonotypes hold roughly 7% of the sample.

Each donor gave one peripheral blood draw, roughly 120 mL on average, collected into heparinised tubes. Naive, central memory, regulatory and stem cell-like memory CD4+ T cells were sorted on a BD FACSAria II using a panel including CD45RO, CCR7, CD25, CD127, CD95 and CD27. A purity above 98% was achieved for all sorted populations. PBMCs were isolated immediately by Lymphoprep density gradient centrifugation and stained directly without culture. So that batch effects would be minimized, each experiment stained and sorted samples in pairs, pairing one healthy donor with one patient. Remarks on this clone: What this receptor recognizes is not known. The sample holds no much larger clone one base away, and base qualities are not on file.

For this chain, trimming is 5 bases at the V end and 5 bases at the J end, and the number of junction bases without a gene match is 6. The CDR3, cysteine through phenylalanine, is 14 amino acids long. Just CDR3 DNA is preserved here, 42 bases in frame from base 1. According to the germline V gene, CDR1 reads MNHEY and CDR2 reads SVGAGI. The chain is made from TRBV6-5 and TRBJ1-5; 7 nucleotides in the junction match TRBD1. This sequence originates from a man aged 25 to 40 in good health. The material sequenced was central memory CD4+ T cells from blood. The CDR3 sequence is CASSEQGRDQPQHF. The DNA reads TGTGCCAGCAGTGAACAGGGGAGGGATCAGCCCCAGCATTTT.